This T cell receptor (beta chain) was recorded in a study of shared clonotypes between healthy human individuals. Findings and limits, study-wide: Relative to clonotypes present in all four donors, those not shared had lower generation probabilities.

This clone was counted a few times. Its target is not known. The repertoire was sequenced with immunoSEQ multiplex PCR; TCRdb's copy has only in-frame clones and lacks some. The data contain roughly 680,000 clones, 72% of them singletons. Researchers partitioned CD4+ cells into CD45RA+ naive and CD45RA-negative memory subsets. This clonotype was obtained from a woman aged 25 to 45 in good health. Sequenced material: memory CD4+ T cells sorted from blood. Subset in this sample: CD45RA-negative fraction.

The CDR3 coding sequence is TGTGCCAGCATTAGCGGGACCACAGATACGCAGTATTTT. Translating gives CASISGTTDTQYF. This chain uses TRBV28 with TRBJ2-3, with 8 positions matching TRBD2. This CDR3 is 13 amino acids long. The trim removed 7 bases at V and 2 bases at J, leaving 2 bases unmatched. The V gene's germline CDR1 is MDHEN and CDR2 SYDVKM.